The clone carrying this T cell receptor beta chain was seen repeatedly, ten times or more. Its antigen is as yet unknown. This specimen comes from a study of Graves' ophthalmopathy and Graves' hyperthyroidism. General study points: The model predicted ophthalmopathy progression with roughly 70% sensitivity and approximately 72% specificity.

RNA transcripts served as template for amplifying TCR beta CDR3 sequences. Second-round multiplex PCR came after first-round RT-PCR with HTBI primers. TCRdb used MiXCR to reprocess the multiplex PCR reads, holding one entry per CDR3 protein. The sample lists roughly 500,000 distinct CDR3 sequences, around 14% occurring once. Per germline, CDR1 SGDLS and CDR2 YYNGEE. V was shortened by 0 bases and J by 5 bases, with 14 bases between the two germline ends. CDR3 length: 15 amino acids. Each diagnosis was determined on the basis of clinical symptoms, serum thyroxine, TRAb, thyroid ultrasound and orbital computed tomography. Fresh peripheral blood (about 9 ml) yielded the PBMCs.

This receptor was obtained from a woman younger than 45 with Graves' ophthalmopathy. Sequenced sample: blood. The chain joins TRBV9 to TRBJ2-5, with a tentative D call TRBD1 (6 bases). The CDR3 sequence is CASSVGQVGWETQYF. Here the CDR3 DNA reads TGTGCCAGCAGCGTAGGACAGGTCGGATGGGAGACCCAGTACTTC.